Presented here are 5 T cell receptor beta chains from one specimen sequenced in a study of blood T cells in healthy people across ages. Using a J-beta primer mix together with a sample-barcoded 5' primer, a second PCR was run for about 6 to 12 cycles. TCRdb re-called the 5' RACE reads through MiXCR, storing one row per CDR3 protein. The sample shows about 780,000 distinct CDR3 sequences, 20% to 30% of them seen only once. These same data were also listed under a study on T cells of mothers and their children.

The sequenced material came from blood. Every receptor here comes from a boy between 5 and 17 years old in good health.

The chain joins TRBV7-2 to TRBJ1-6, with D uncertain. The CDR3 is 15 residues long. V lost 6 bases and J lost 7, with 16 bases in between. Germline lookup yields CDR1 SGHTA and CDR2 FQGNSA. This chain's CDR3 is CASSRAGSENSPLHF. DNA of the CDR3: TGTGCCAGCAGTCGCGCGGGGTCGGAGAATTCACCCCTCCACTTT.

This chain links TRBV5-1 with TRBJ1-6; D not resolved. The CDR3 is made up of 15 amino acids. Looked up from germline, CDR1 is SGHRS and CDR2 is YFSETQ. The V end lost 1 base, the J end lost 10 bases, and 15 bases lay between the germline ends. DNA for the CDR3: TGCGCCAGCAGCTTGCTCGGGGAACTGGAATCACCCCTCCACTTT. It codes for CASSLLGELESPLHF.

J is TRBJ2-5 and V is TRBV29-1; no clear D gene. Germline CDR1 and CDR2: SQVTM and ANQGSEA. Trimming stripped 3 bases from V and 1 base from J, with 9 bases between. There are 13 residues in the CDR3. The CDR3: CSVDRTAQETQYF. CDR3 sequence (DNA): TGCAGCGTTGATCGCACAGCCCAAGAGACCCAGTACTTC.

The J gene is TRBJ2-2, the V gene TRBV10-3; D perhaps matches TRBD1 (6 bases). This CDR3 has 15 amino acids. Germline V gene data show CDR1 as ENHRY and CDR2 as SYGVKD. The V end lost 3 bases, the J end lost 2 bases, and 10 bases lay between the germline ends. The CDR3 loop is CAISDQGTNTGELFF. CDR3 sequence (DNA): TGTGCCATCAGTGACCAGGGGACCAACACCGGGGAGCTGTTTTTT.

A few counts support this clonotype. CDR3 DNA: TGTGCCAGCAGACCTAGCGGGGGGTCCTCCAAAAACATTCAGTACTTC. Translating it yields CASRPSGGSSKNIQYF. The gene calls are TRBV7-2 and TRBJ2-4; 11 bases fit TRBD2. CDR3 size: 16 residues. The germline V gene encodes CDR1 SGHTA and CDR2 FQGNSA. Trimming removed 6 bases from V and 2 bases from J; junction bases left unmatched: 6.